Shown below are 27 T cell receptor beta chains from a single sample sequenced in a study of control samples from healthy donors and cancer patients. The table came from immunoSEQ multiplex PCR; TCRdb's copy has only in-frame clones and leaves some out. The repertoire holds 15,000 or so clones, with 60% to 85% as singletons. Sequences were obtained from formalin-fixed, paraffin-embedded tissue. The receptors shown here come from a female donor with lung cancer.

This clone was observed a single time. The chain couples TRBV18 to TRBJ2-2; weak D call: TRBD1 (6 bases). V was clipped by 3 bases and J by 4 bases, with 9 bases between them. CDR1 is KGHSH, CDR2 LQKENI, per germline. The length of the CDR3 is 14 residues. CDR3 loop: CASSPGQSTGELFF. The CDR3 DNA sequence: TGTGCCAGCTCACCGGGACAAAGCACCGGGGAGCTGTTTTTT.

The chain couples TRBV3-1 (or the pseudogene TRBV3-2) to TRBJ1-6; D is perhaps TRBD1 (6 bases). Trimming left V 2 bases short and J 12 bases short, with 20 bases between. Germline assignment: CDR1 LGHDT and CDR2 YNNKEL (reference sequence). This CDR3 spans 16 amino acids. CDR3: CASSQSSGAGRRPLHF. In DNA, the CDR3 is TGTGCCAGCAGCCAATCATCGGGGGCGGGTCGCAGACCCCTCCACTTT.

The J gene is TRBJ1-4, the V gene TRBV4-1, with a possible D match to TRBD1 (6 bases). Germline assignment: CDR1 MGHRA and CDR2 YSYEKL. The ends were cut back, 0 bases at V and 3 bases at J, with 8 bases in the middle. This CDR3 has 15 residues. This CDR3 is CASSQDPGANEKLFF. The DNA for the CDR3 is TGCGCCAGCAGCCAAGATCCAGGGGCTAATGAAAAACTGTTTTTT.

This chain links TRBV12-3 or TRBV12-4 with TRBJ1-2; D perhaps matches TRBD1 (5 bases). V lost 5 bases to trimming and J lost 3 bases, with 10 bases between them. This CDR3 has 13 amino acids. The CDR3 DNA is TGTGCCAGCAGTCTGGGGACGGACTATGGCTACACCTTC. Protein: CASSLGTDYGYTF.

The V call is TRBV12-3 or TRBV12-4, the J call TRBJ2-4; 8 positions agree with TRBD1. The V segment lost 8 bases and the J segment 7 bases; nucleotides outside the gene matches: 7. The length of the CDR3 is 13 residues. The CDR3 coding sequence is TGTGCCAGCCAGGGCCAGGGGGCGAACATTCAGTACTTC. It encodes CASQGQGANIQYF.

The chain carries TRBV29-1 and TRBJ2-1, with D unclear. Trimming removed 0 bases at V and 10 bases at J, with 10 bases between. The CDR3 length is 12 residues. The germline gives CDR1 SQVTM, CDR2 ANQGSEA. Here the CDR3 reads CSVEDTATEQFF. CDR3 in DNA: TGCAGCGTTGAAGATACGGCCACCGAGCAGTTCTTC.

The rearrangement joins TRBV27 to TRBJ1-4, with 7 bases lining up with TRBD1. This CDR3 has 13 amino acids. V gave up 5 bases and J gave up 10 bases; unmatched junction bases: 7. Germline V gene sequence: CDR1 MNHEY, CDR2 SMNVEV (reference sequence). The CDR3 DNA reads TGTGCCAGCAGTGACAGGGTAGTACGAAAACTGTTTTTT. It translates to CASSDRVVRKLFF.

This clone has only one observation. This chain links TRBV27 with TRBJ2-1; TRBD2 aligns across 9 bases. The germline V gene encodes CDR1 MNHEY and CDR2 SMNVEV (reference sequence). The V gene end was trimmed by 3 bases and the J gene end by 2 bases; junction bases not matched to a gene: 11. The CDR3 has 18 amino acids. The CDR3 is CASSLVFWAGGPYNEQFF. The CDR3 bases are TGTGCCAGCAGTTTGGTCTTTTGGGCGGGAGGGCCCTACAATGAGCAGTTCTTC.

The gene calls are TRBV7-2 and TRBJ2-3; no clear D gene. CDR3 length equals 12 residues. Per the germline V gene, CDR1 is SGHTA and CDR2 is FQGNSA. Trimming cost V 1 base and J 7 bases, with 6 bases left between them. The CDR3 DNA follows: TGTGCCAGCAGCTTAGTGGGGTATACGCAGTATTTT. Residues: CASSLVGYTQYF. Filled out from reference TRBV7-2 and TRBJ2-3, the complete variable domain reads GAGVSQSPSNKVTEKGKDVELRCDPISGHTALYWYRQSLGQGLEFLIYFQGNSAPDKSGLPSDRFSAERTGGSVSTLTIQRTQQEDSAVYLCASSLVGYTQYFGPGTRLTVL.

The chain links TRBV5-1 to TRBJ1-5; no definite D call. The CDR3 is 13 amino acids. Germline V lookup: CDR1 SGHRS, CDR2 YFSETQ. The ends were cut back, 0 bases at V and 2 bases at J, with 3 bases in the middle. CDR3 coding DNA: TGCGCCAGCAGCTTGGCACGCAATCAGCCCCAGCATTTT. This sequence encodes CASSLARNQPQHF.

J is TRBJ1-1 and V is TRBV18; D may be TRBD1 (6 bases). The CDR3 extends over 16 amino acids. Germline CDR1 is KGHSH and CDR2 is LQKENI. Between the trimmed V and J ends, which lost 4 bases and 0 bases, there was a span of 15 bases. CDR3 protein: CASSLPVGAVNTEAFF. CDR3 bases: TGTGCCAGCTCACTCCCTGTGGGGGCAGTGAACACTGAAGCTTTCTTT.

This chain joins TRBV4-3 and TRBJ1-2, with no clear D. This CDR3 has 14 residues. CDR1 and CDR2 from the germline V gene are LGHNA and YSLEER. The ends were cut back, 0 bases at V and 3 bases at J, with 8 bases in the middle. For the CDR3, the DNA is TGCGCCAGCAGCCAAGAGACCGGGGACTATGGCTACACCTTC. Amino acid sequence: CASSQETGDYGYTF.

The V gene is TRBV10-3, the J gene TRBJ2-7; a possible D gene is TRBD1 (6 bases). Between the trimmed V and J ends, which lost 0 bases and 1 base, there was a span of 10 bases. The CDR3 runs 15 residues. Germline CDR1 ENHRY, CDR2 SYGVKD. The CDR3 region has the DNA TGTGCCATCAGTGAGTCAGACAGGCAATCCTACGAGCAGTACTTC. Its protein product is CAISESDRQSYEQYF.

The CDR3 DNA is TGTGCCAGGAGCTCCAACAGGGGGCAGGGTTCACCCCTCCACTTT. Residues: CARSSNRGQGSPLHF. This chain connects TRBV2 to TRBJ1-6; TRBD1 aligns across 9 bases. This CDR3 contains 15 residues. Germline CDR1 and CDR2: SNHLY and FYNNEI. Trimming took 9 bases from V and 9 from J; bases not matched to a gene: 12.

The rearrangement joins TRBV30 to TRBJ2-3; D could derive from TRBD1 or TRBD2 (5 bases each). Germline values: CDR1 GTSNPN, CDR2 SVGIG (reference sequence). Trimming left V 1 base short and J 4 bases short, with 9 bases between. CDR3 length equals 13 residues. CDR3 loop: CAWSEGSADTQYF. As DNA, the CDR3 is TGTGCCTGGAGTGAGGGGAGCGCAGATACGCAGTATTTT.

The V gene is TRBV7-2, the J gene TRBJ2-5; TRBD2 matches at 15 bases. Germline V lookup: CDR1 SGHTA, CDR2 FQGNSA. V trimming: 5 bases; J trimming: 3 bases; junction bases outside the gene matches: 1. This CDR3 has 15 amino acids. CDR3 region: CASSRTSGGEETQYF. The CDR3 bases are TGTGCCAGCAGCCGGACTAGCGGGGGGGAAGAGACCCAGTACTTC.

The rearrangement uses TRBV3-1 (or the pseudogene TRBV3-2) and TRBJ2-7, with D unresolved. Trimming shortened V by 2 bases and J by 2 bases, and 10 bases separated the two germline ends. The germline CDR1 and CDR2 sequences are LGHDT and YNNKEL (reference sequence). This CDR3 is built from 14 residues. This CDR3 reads CASSQLEKAYEQYF. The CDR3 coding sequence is TGTGCCAGCAGCCAACTAGAAAAAGCCTACGAGCAGTACTTC.

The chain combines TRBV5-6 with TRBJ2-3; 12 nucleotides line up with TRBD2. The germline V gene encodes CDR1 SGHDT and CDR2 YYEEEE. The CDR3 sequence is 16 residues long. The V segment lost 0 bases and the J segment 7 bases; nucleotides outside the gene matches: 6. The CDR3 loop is CASSLAGLAGINTQYF. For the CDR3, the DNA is TGTGCCAGCAGCTTGGCCGGACTAGCGGGGATCAATACGCAGTATTTT.

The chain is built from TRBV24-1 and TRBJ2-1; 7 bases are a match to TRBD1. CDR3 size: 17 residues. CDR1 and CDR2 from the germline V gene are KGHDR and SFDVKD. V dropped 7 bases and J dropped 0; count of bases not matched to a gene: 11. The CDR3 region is CATSGAQTGSSYNEQFF. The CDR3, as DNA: TGTGCCACCAGCGGCGCCCAGACAGGGAGCTCCTACAATGAGCAGTTCTTC.

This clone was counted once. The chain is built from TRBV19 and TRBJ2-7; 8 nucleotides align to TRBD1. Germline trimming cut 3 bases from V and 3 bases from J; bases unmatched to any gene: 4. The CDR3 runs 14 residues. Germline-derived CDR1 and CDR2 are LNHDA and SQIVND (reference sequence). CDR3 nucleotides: TGTGCCAGTAGTATCTCAGGGGGCCTCTACGAGCAGTACTTC. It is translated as CASSISGGLYEQYF.

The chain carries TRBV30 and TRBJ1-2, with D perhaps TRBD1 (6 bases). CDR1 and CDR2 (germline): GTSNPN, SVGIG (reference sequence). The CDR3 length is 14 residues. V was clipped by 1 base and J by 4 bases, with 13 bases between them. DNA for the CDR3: TGTGCCTGGAGTGCCAGGGTGACAGGCTATGGCTACACCTTC. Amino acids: CAWSARVTGYGYTF.

The DNA for the CDR3 is TGTGCCAGCTCGGGGGGGACAACCGTGAGCACAGATACGCAGTATTTT. Encoded protein: CASSGGTTVSTDTQYF. The J gene is TRBJ2-3, the V gene TRBV7-9, with 8 bases matching TRBD2. The CDR3 totals 16 residues. Germline V CDR1 and CDR2: SEHNR, FQNEAQ (reference sequence). Trimming removed 8 bases from V and 0 bases from J; junction bases left unmatched: 10.

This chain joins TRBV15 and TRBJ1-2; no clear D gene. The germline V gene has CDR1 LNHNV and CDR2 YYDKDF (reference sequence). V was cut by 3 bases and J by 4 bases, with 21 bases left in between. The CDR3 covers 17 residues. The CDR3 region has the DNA TGTGCCACCAGCAGTAACCTAAGACCTGCCGCCAGCTATGGCTACACCTTC. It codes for CATSSNLRPAASYGYTF.

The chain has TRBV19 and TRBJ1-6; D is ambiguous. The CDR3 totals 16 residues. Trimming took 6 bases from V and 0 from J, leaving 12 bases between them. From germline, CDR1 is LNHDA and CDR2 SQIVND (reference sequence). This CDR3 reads CASRAVKSSYNSPLHF. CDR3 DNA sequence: TGTGCCAGTAGAGCCGTTAAGAGCTCCTATAATTCACCCCTCCACTTT.

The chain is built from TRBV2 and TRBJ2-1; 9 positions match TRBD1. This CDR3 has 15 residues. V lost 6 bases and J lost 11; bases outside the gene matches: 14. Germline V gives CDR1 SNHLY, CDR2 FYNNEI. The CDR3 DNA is TGTGCCAGCAGGGTCGACAGGGGGGGTTTAAGTAAGCAGTTCTTC. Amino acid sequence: CASRVDRGGLSKQFF. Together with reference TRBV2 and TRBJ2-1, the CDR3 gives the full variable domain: EPEVTQTPSHQVTQMGQEVILRCVPISNHLYFYWYRQILGQKVEFLVSFYNNEISEKSEIFDDQFSVERPDGSNFTLKIRSTKLEDSAMYFCASRVDRGGLSKQFFGPGTRLTVL.

CDR3 nucleotides: TGCAGCGCCGACGGGACAGACCTCTATGAGCAGTTCTTC. Its protein product is CSADGTDLYEQFF. The chain combines TRBV29-1 with TRBJ2-1; 7 bases align to TRBD1. The germline V gene has CDR1 SQVTM and CDR2 ANQGSEA. The CDR3 consists of 13 residues. The trim removed 7 bases at V and 8 bases at J, leaving 11 bases unmatched.

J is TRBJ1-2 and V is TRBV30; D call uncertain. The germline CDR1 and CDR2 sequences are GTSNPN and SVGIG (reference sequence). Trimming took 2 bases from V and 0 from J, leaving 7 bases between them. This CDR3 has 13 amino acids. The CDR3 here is CAWSRKSNYGYTF. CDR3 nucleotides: TGTGCCTGGAGTAGGAAATCTAACTATGGCTACACCTTC.